These T cell receptor beta chains were read from a single sample in a study of cytomegalovirus exposure and HLA in healthy donors. Clones were read by immunoSEQ multiplex PCR, and TCRdb kept only the in-frame ones, dropping some. The sample lists around 120,000 clones; roughly 80% were seen once. Sequencing was carried out using PBMCs. The receptors derive from a female donor in good health and CMV-seropositive. CDR3s include the opening cysteine and the closing phenylalanine or tryptophan. The order of the fields is D gene, V gene, clone size, J gene, CDR3 protein, CDR3 DNA. The D gene is left open where the match is weak. Where a row states a size, it is once, few, many or the class of an expanded clone; other rows omit it.

D: TRBD2
V: TRBV5-4
size: few
J: TRBJ2-7
CDR3: CASSLEPRGSDEQYF
DNA: TGTGCCAGCAGCTTGGAGCCGCGGGGGAGCGACGAGCAGTACTTC

D: .
V: TRBV5-1
size: .
J: TRBJ1-1
CDR3: CASSFLGDTEAFF
DNA: TGCGCCAGCAGCTTCCTCGGGGACACTGAAGCTTTCTTT

D: .
V: TRBV7-8
size: .
J: TRBJ2-7
CDR3: CASSLATREQYF
DNA: TGTGCCAGCAGCTTAGCAACGAGGGAGCAGTACTTC

D: TRBD1
V: TRBV28
size: .
J: TRBJ2-7
CDR3: CASSSGTVSYEQYF
DNA: TGTGCCAGCAGTTCCGGGACAGTCTCCTACGAGCAGTACTTC

D: .
V: TRBV30
size: .
J: TRBJ1-4
CDR3: CAWSVGQGGEKLFF
DNA: TGTGCCTGGAGTGTTGGGCAGGGTGGTGAAAAACTGTTTTTT

D: TRBD2
V: TRBV5-4
size: .
J: TRBJ2-1
CDR3: CASGIAGENEQFF
DNA: TGTGCAAGCGGTATAGCGGGAGAGAATGAGCAGTTCTTC

D: TRBD2
V: TRBV7-2
size: .
J: TRBJ2-3
CDR3: CASSLGLGISTDTQYF
DNA: TGTGCCAGCAGCTTGGGACTAGGGATTTCAACAGATACGCAGTATTTT

D: TRBD2
V: TRBV7-8
size: .
J: TRBJ2-1
CDR3: CASTKGLAGKYNEQFF
DNA: TGTGCCAGCACCAAGGGACTAGCGGGGAAATACAATGAGCAGTTCTTC

D: .
V: TRBV7-2
size: .
J: TRBJ2-1
CDR3: CASSLGRAYNEQFF
DNA: TGTGCCAGCAGCTTAGGCAGGGCCTACAATGAGCAGTTCTTC

D: .
V: TRBV18
size: .
J: TRBJ1-2
CDR3: CASSPMDSSNYGYTF
DNA: TGTGCCAGCTCTCCTATGGACAGCTCCAACTATGGCTACACCTTC

D: TRBD2
V: TRBV15
size: .
J: TRBJ2-1
CDR3: CATSAGGRPYNEQFF
DNA: TGTGCCACCAGTGCGGGAGGGCGCCCCTACAATGAGCAGTTCTTC

D: .
V: TRBV7-6
size: few
J: TRBJ1-5
CDR3: CASSLVAGRSNQPQHF
DNA: TGTGCCAGCAGCTTAGTCGCGGGGAGGTCCAATCAGCCCCAGCATTTT

D: TRBD1
V: TRBV5-1
size: .
J: TRBJ1-2
CDR3: CASSHGQGGAHGYTF
DNA: TGCGCCAGCAGCCACGGACAGGGGGGCGCGCATGGCTACACCTTC

D: .
V: TRBV30
size: .
J: TRBJ1-2
CDR3: CAWSRGGPGYTF
DNA: TGTGCCTGGAGTCGGGGGGGGCCCGGCTACACCTTC

D: .
V: TRBV6-1
size: few
J: TRBJ1-1
CDR3: CAHRGNTEAFF
DNA: TGTGCCCACCGGGGGAACACTGAAGCTTTCTTT

D: TRBD1
V: TRBV6-1
size: once
J: TRBJ1-5
CDR3: CASSEASGGGQPQHF
DNA: TGTGCCAGCAGTGAAGCCTCAGGGGGAGGTCAGCCCCAGCATTTT

D: TRBD1
V: TRBV18
size: .
J: TRBJ1-2
CDR3: CASSLENQGGGYGYTF
DNA: TGTGCCAGCTCCCTGGAAAACCAGGGGGGCGGCTATGGCTACACCTTC

D: .
V: TRBV27
size: .
J: TRBJ1-6
CDR3: CASGLRDMSSYNSPLHF
DNA: TGTGCCAGCGGTCTGAGGGATATGAGCTCCTATAATTCACCCCTCCACTTT

D: .
V: TRBV30
size: .
J: TRBJ2-7
CDR3: CAWSVDPGRSYEQYF
DNA: TGTGCCTGGAGTGTAGATCCAGGCCGGTCCTACGAGCAGTACTTC

D: .
V: TRBV6-6
size: .
J: TRBJ2-1
CDR3: CASTWAGSDNEQFF
DNA: TGTGCCAGCACGTGGGCGGGCTCGGACAATGAGCAGTTCTTC

D: TRBD2
V: TRBV7-2
size: .
J: TRBJ2-7
CDR3: CASSFRSGGAGPHEQYF
DNA: TGTGCCAGCAGCTTTCGTAGCGGGGGGGCCGGGCCCCACGAGCAGTACTTC

D: .
V: TRBV4-2
size: .
J: TRBJ1-3
CDR3: CASSQELSGGITSGNTIYF
DNA: TGTGCCAGCAGCCAAGAACTGTCCGGGGGAATTACCTCTGGAAACACCATATATTTT

D: .
V: TRBV4-3
size: .
J: TRBJ1-1
CDR3: CASSQVRSGTEAFF
DNA: TGCGCCAGCAGCCAAGTCAGGTCAGGCACTGAAGCTTTCTTT

D: TRBD1
V: TRBV6-1
size: .
J: TRBJ2-2
CDR3: CASSGQGYTGELFF
DNA: TGTGCCAGCAGTGGACAGGGATACACCGGGGAGCTGTTTTTT

D: .
V: TRBV7-2
size: .
J: TRBJ2-3
CDR3: CASSLARSGGPSGAQYF
DNA: TGTGCCAGCAGCTTAGCGCGGTCGGGGGGCCCTAGTGGAGCGCAGTATTTT